This T cell receptor (beta chain) was observed in a study of regulatory T cells in long-lasting Graves disease. Germline V lookup: CDR1 GTSNPN, CDR2 SVGIG (reference sequence). This CDR3 is built from 16 residues. The V gene lost 6 bases and the J gene lost 1 base, with 21 bases spanning the gap. Time point denoted: newly diagnosed GD, antithyroid drugs for less than 3 months. RNA isolated from PBMCs was used to make the TCR library. This clonotype occurred many times. The authors built TCR beta libraries using iRepertoire HTBI primers and Arm-PCR of CDR3 regions. TCRdb reprocessed the multiplex PCR reads via MiXCR and lists one record per CDR3 protein. There are around 500,000 distinct CDR3 sequences in the sample; about 16% occur only once, and around 25% lies in the top ten. This same sample was also part of a study on T cells in Graves' hyperthyroidism and ophthalmopathy. That source notes: A first-round RT-PCR of the TCR CDR3 used the HTBI primer set.

This chain links TRBV30 with TRBJ1-1, with D possibly TRBD1 on 5 matching bases. The TCR was taken from a woman aged 35 to 60 with Graves disease. The source material was peripheral blood mononuclear cells (PBMCs), sampled at new diagnosis, from a patient treated with antithyroid drugs. The CDR3 loop reads CACRTRGGKKNTEAFF. CDR3 coding DNA: TGTGCCTGTCGGACGCGTGGGGGAAAGAAGAACACTGAAGCTTTCTTT.